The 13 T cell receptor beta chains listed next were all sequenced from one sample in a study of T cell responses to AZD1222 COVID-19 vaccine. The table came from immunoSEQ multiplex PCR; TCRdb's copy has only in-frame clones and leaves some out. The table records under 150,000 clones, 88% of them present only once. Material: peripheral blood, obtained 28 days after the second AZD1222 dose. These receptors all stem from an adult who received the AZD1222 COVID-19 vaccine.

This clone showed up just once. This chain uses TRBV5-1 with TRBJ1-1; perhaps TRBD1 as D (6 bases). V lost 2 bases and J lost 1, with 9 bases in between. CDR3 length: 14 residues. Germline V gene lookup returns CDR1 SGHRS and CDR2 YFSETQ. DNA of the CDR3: TGCGCCAGCAGCTTATTCAGGGGGAACACTGAAGCTTTCTTT. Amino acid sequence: CASSLFRGNTEAFF.

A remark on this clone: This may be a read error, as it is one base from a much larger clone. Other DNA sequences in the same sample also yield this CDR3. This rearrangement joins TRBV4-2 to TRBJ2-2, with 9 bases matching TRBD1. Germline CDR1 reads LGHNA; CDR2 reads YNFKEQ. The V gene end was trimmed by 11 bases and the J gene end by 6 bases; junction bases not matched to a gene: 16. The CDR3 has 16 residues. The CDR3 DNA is TGTGCCCCCAGCCAAGACAGGGGGGGGTTGGCCGGGGAGCTGTTTTTT. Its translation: CAPSQDRGGLAGELFF.

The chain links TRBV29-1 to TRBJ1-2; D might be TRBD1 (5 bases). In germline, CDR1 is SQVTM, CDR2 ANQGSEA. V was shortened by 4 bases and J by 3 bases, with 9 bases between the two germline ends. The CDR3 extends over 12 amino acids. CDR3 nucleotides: TGCAGCGTTGCGGGACGGCACTATGGCTACACCTTC. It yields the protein CSVAGRHYGYTF.

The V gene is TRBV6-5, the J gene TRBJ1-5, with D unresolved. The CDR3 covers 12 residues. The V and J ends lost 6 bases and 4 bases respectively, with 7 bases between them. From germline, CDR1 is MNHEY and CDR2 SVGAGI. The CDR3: CASRAENQPQHF. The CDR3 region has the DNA TGTGCCAGCAGAGCCGAGAATCAGCCCCAGCATTTT.

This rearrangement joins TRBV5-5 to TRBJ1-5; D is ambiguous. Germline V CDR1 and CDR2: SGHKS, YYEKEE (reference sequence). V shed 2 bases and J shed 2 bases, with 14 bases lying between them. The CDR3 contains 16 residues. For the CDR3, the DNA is TGTGCCAGCAGCTTTTCGGGAGGAGGAGGCAATCAGCCCCAGCATTTT. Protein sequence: CASSFSGGGGNQPQHF.

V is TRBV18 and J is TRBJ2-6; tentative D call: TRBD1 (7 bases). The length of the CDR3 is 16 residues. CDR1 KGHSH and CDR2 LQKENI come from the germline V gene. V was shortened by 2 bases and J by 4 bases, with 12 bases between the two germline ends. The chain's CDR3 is CASSPGGGTGANVLTF. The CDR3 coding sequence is TGTGCCAGCTCACCAGGAGGGGGCACAGGGGCCAACGTCCTGACTTTC.

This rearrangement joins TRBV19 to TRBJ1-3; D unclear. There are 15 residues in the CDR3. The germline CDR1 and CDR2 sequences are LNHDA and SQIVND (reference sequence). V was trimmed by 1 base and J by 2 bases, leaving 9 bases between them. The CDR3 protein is CASSIVRTTGNTIYF. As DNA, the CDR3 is TGTGCCAGTAGTATAGTACGGACCACTGGAAACACCATATATTTT.

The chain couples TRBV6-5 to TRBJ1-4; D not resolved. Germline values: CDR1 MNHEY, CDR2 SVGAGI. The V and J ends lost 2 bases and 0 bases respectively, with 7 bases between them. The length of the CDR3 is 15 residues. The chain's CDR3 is CASSYLGATNEKLFF. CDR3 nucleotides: TGTGCCAGCAGTTACCTGGGAGCAACTAATGAAAAACTGTTTTTT.

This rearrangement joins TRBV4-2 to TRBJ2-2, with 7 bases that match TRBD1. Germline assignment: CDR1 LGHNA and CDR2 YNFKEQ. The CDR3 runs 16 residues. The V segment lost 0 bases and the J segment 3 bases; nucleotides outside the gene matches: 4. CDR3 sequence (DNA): TGTGCCAGCAGCCAAGACGACAGGGTTGACACCGGGGAGCTGTTTTTT. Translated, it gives CASSQDDRVDTGELFF.

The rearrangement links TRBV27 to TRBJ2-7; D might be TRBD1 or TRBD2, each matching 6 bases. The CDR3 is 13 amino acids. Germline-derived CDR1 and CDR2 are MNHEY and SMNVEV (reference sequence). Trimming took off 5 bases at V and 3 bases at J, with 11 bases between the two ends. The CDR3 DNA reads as TGTGCCAGCAGTGGGGGGCCTATCTACGAGCAGTACTTC. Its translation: CASSGGPIYEQYF.

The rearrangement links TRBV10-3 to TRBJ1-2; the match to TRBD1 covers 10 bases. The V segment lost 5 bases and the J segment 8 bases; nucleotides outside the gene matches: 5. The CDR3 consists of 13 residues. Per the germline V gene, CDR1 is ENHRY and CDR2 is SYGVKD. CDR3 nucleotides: TGTGCCATCAGTCCGGGACAGGGGAAGGGCTACACCTTC. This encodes CAISPGQGKGYTF.

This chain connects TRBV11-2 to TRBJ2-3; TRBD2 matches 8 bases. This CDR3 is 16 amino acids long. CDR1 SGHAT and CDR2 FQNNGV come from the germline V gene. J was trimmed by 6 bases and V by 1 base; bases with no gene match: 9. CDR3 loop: CASSLGYAGGRDTQYF. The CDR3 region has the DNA TGTGCCAGCAGCTTAGGTTATGCGGGAGGCCGGGATACGCAGTATTTT. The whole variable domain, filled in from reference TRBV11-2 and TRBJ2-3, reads EAGVAQSPRYKIIEKRQSVAFWCNPISGHATLYWYQQILGQGPKLLIQFQNNGVVDDSQLPKDRFSAERLKGVDSTLKIQPAKLEDSAVYLCASSLGYAGGRDTQYFGPGTRLTVL.

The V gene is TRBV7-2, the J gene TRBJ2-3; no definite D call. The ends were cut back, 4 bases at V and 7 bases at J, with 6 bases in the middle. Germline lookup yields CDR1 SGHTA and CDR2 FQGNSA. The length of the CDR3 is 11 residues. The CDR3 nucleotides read TGTGCCAGCAGCTCCGGAAATACGCAGTATTTT. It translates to CASSSGNTQYF.